These 28 T cell receptor beta chains came from one sample sequenced in a study of cytomegalovirus exposure and HLA in healthy donors. With 60 Vbeta and 13 Jbeta primers, the PCR was carried out. The assay was immunoSEQ multiplex PCR, and TCRdb's table has in-frame clones only and misses some. Of roughly 130,000 clones in the sample, around 66% were seen once. The source material was PBMCs. These receptor sequences come from a woman aged 55-69 years in good health and CMV-seronegative.

The rearrangement joins TRBV19 to TRBJ2-3; TRBD1 matches at 10 bases. V was pared by 3 bases and J by 1 base, with 4 bases of the junction left unmatched. The CDR3 totals 16 residues. Germline lookup yields CDR1 LNHDA and CDR2 SQIVND (reference sequence). The CDR3 nucleotides read TGTGCCAGTAGTATTACTGGGACAGGGGGCACAGATACGCAGTATTTT. Translation: CASSITGTGGTDTQYF. The variable domain in full, completed from reference TRBV19 and TRBJ2-3, reads DGGITQSPKYLFRKEGQNVTLSCEQNLNHDAMYWYRQDPGQGLRLIYYSQIVNDFQKGDIAEGYSVSREKKESFPLTVTSAQKNPTAFYLCASSITGTGGTDTQYFGPGTRLTVL.

The J gene is TRBJ2-2, the V gene TRBV6-1; 8 nucleotides line up with TRBD2. CDR3 length: 16 amino acids. V shed 2 bases, J shed 1 base, and the junction held 3 bases outside the gene matches. Germline assignment: CDR1 MNHNS and CDR2 SASEGT. The CDR3 region is CASSEPAGGNTGELFF. In nucleotides, the CDR3 is TGTGCCAGCAGTGAACCCGCGGGAGGGAACACCGGGGAGCTGTTTTTT.

The J gene is TRBJ2-2, the V gene TRBV7-8; TRBD2 matches at 8 bases. This CDR3 spans 18 amino acids. With 0 bases clipped from V and 2 bases from J, the junction kept 8 bases outside the gene matches. Germline V gene lookup returns CDR1 SGHVS and CDR2 FQNEAQ. As DNA, the CDR3 is TGTGCCAGCAGCTTAGCGGTCCTGGCGGGGGGAAACACCGGGGAGCTGTTTTTT. Encoded protein: CASSLAVLAGGNTGELFF.

The rearrangement links TRBV5-1 to TRBJ2-3; weak D call: TRBD2 (6 bases). The CDR3 extends over 15 amino acids. Trimming removed 9 bases from V and 0 bases from J, with 17 bases in between. The germline V gene encodes CDR1 SGHRS and CDR2 YFSETQ. CDR3: CATNQDAGSTDTQYF. The CDR3 DNA follows: TGCGCCACCAACCAAGATGCGGGGAGCACAGATACGCAGTATTTT.

A few counts support this clone. The chain combines TRBV5-1 with TRBJ2-1; the match to TRBD2 covers 12 bases. This CDR3 is built from 18 residues. Germline V gene data show CDR1 as SGHRS and CDR2 as YFSETQ. The V gene end was trimmed by 2 bases and the J gene end by 4 bases; junction bases not matched to a gene: 10. This CDR3 is CASSLNPGLAGPYNEQFF. Here the CDR3 DNA reads TGCGCCAGCAGCTTAAACCCGGGACTAGCGGGCCCGTACAATGAGCAGTTCTTC.

The CDR3 sequence is CASSSRGGRELFF. As DNA, the CDR3 is TGTGCCAGCAGCTCCCGGGGAGGCAGGGAGCTGTTTTTT. This chain links TRBV7-2 with TRBJ2-2, with D perhaps TRBD2 (6 bases). V was shortened by 4 bases and J by 9 bases, with 12 bases between the two germline ends. Per germline, CDR1 SGHTA and CDR2 FQGNSA. The CDR3 loop spans 13 amino acids.

The V and J genes are TRBV28 and TRBJ2-7, with 8 bases fitting TRBD1. The J segment lost 1 base and the V segment lost 6 bases, leaving 5 bases of the junction unmatched. This CDR3 region has 14 residues. Germline CDR1 is MDHEN and CDR2 is SYDVKM. CDR3 region: CASSGQGPSYEQYF. The CDR3 nucleotides read TGTGCCAGCAGCGGACAGGGCCCTTCCTACGAGCAGTACTTC.

V and J are TRBV19 and TRBJ2-7; D is possibly TRBD1 (6 bases). Germline V gene lookup returns CDR1 LNHDA and CDR2 SQIVND (reference sequence). This CDR3 has 15 amino acids. V lost 1 base to trimming and J lost 3 bases, with 13 bases between them. The CDR3 loop reads CASSIGGRGIYEQYF. The CDR3, as DNA: TGTGCCAGTAGTATAGGTGGCAGGGGAATCTACGAGCAGTACTTC.

J is TRBJ2-2 and V is TRBV15; a weak D match, TRBD1 (5 bases). Trimming pared 1 base from V and 2 bases from J, leaving 17 bases between. Germline CDR1 reads LNHNV; CDR2 reads YYDKDF (reference sequence). The CDR3 is 18 amino acids. The CDR3 DNA is TGTGCCACCAGCAGAGGTTATGGGCAGGGTCTTAACACCGGGGAGCTGTTTTTT. Residues: CATSRGYGQGLNTGELFF.

This clone was found a few times. The chain couples TRBV19 to TRBJ2-3; 7 positions agree with TRBD2. CDR1 is LNHDA and CDR2 is SQIVND in the germline V gene (reference sequence). V shed 7 bases, J shed 0 bases, and the junction held 7 bases outside the gene matches. The CDR3 consists of 15 residues. The CDR3 spells CASTLAAVSTDTQYF. For the CDR3, the DNA is TGTGCCAGTACTCTAGCGGCAGTAAGCACAGATACGCAGTATTTT. The full variable domain, completed using reference TRBV19 and TRBJ2-3, is DGGITQSPKYLFRKEGQNVTLSCEQNLNHDAMYWYRQDPGQGLRLIYYSQIVNDFQKGDIAEGYSVSREKKESFPLTVTSAQKNPTAFYLCASTLAAVSTDTQYFGPGTRLTVL.

V is TRBV7-9 and J is TRBJ2-2; TRBD2 might be the D (5 bases). CDR1 is SEHNR, CDR2 FQNEAQ, per germline (reference sequence). The V and J ends lost 6 bases and 3 bases respectively, with 14 bases between them. The CDR3 has 15 amino acids. CDR3 nucleotide sequence: TGTGCCAGCAGGATAAGCGGTCCTTACACCGGGGAGCTGTTTTTT. Translation gives CASRISGPYTGELFF.

The J gene is TRBJ2-7, the V gene TRBV5-1; 7 nucleotides line up with TRBD1. The CDR3 has 16 residues. Germline V lookup: CDR1 SGHRS, CDR2 YFSETQ. With V trimmed by 0 bases and J by 1 base, 7 bases remained unmatched. The CDR3 is CASSLERGLISYEQYF. For the CDR3, the DNA is TGCGCCAGCAGCTTGGAGAGGGGGCTCATATCCTACGAGCAGTACTTC.

This clone was seen more than once but under ten times. The CDR3 bases are TGTGCCAGCACCCGGAGTTTGGCAGATACGCAGTATTTT. It yields the protein CASTRSLADTQYF. The chain combines TRBV5-4 with TRBJ2-3, with no clear D. The germline V gene has CDR1 SGHNT and CDR2 YYREEE (reference sequence). The CDR3 totals 13 residues. Trimming left V 6 bases short and J 4 bases short, with 12 bases between.

J is TRBJ2-7 and V is TRBV19, with D possibly matching TRBD1 (6 bases). Germline V gene sequence: CDR1 LNHDA, CDR2 SQIVND (reference sequence). The length of the CDR3 is 14 residues. The V end lost 6 bases, the J end lost 0 bases, and 12 bases lay between the germline ends. In nucleotides, the CDR3 is TGTGCCAGTAGCCTAGGACAGTTCTCCTACGAGCAGTACTTC. Translation: CASSLGQFSYEQYF.

V gene TRBV7-2 combines with J gene TRBJ1-6, with a possible D match to TRBD1 (5 bases). V was trimmed by 1 base and J by 7 bases, leaving 8 bases between them. CDR1 and CDR2 (germline): SGHTA, FQGNSA. The CDR3 is 14 residues long. CDR3 sequence reads: CASSLDRNNSPLHF. The CDR3 DNA follows: TGTGCCAGCAGCTTAGACAGGAACAATTCACCCCTCCACTTT.

The chain carries TRBV18 and TRBJ2-3, with 13 bases aligning to TRBD2. The V segment lost 11 bases and the J segment 9 bases; nucleotides outside the gene matches: 8. Germline V gene sequence: CDR1 KGHSH, CDR2 LQKENI. This CDR3 comprises 13 residues. The CDR3 DNA is TGTGCCGGAACGACTAGCGGGGGGTCGACGCAGTATTTT. Translating gives CAGTTSGGSTQYF.

A few counts support this clone. CDR3 sequence reads: CASSNRGQSDTQYF. DNA for the CDR3: TGCGCCAGCAGCAACAGGGGACAATCAGATACGCAGTATTTT. This chain links TRBV5-1 with TRBJ2-3, with TRBD1 identical over 7 bases. The CDR3 is made up of 14 amino acids. Per germline, CDR1 SGHRS and CDR2 YFSETQ. Trimming at V came to 4 bases and at J to 4 bases, leaving 6 bases not matched to a gene.

This chain connects TRBV13 to TRBJ1-2, with unresolved D. Deletions cut 5 bases from V and 8 bases from J, with 12 bases between. Germline CDR1 and CDR2: PRHDT and FYEKMQ (reference sequence). The CDR3 is made up of 12 amino acids. The CDR3 DNA reads TGTGCCAGCAGCCGTGGAACGGAGGGCTACACCTTC. Encoded protein: CASSRGTEGYTF.

V gene TRBV27 combines with J gene TRBJ2-2, with 10 bases matching TRBD2. Trimming removed 0 bases from V and 5 bases from J; junction bases left unmatched: 6. Per the germline V gene, CDR1 is MNHEY and CDR2 is SMNVEV (reference sequence). The CDR3 is 17 amino acids. CDR3 sequence (DNA): TGTGCCAGCAGTTTATCCCCTAGCGGGAGAATGACCGGGGAGCTGTTTTTT. Residues: CASSLSPSGRMTGELFF.

This clone has a handful of counts. The chain combines TRBV11-2 with TRBJ2-3; 8 bases are a match to TRBD2. V lost 5 bases to trimming and J lost 4 bases; unmatched junction nucleotides: 20. From germline, CDR1 is SGHAT and CDR2 FQNNGV. This CDR3 contains 19 residues. The CDR3 DNA sequence: TGTGCCAGCAGCCTGAGTAGCGGGGATAACTGGGGGGGTGCAGATACGCAGTATTTT. Translating gives CASSLSSGDNWGGADTQYF.

As DNA, the CDR3 is TGCGCCAGCAGCCAGGGACATGGTCAGCCCCAGCATTTT. Translated: CASSQGHGQPQHF. V is TRBV4-1 and J is TRBJ1-5; D is possibly TRBD1 (6 bases). The CDR3 consists of 13 residues. V lost 3 bases and J lost 6, with 9 bases in between. Germline V gene sequence: CDR1 MGHRA, CDR2 YSYEKL.

This sequence joins TRBV7-2 and TRBJ1-5; 7 nucleotides line up with TRBD1. V trimming: 3 bases; J trimming: 4 bases; junction bases outside the gene matches: 3. Looked up from germline, CDR1 is SGHTA and CDR2 is FQGNSA. The CDR3 covers 14 residues. Here the CDR3 reads CASSLTGMNQPQHF. For the CDR3, the DNA is TGTGCCAGCAGCTTGACAGGGATGAATCAGCCCCAGCATTTT.

This chain uses TRBV5-1 with TRBJ2-5, with 12 bases that match TRBD1. Germline-derived CDR1 and CDR2 are SGHRS and YFSETQ. This CDR3 has 15 amino acids. V trimming: 4 bases; J trimming: 5 bases; junction bases outside the gene matches: 6. The CDR3 DNA sequence: TGCGCCAGCAGCACCGGGACAGGGGGCTTGGAGACCCAGTACTTC. Residues: CASSTGTGGLETQYF. The variable domain in full, completed from reference TRBV5-1 and TRBJ2-5, reads KAGVTQTPRYLIKTRGQQVTLSCSPISGHRSVSWYQQTPGQGLQFLFEYFSETQRNKGNFPGRFSGRQFSNSRSEMNVSTLELGDSALYLCASSTGTGGLETQYFGPGTRLLVL.

This clone was seen just once. The chain carries TRBV2 and TRBJ2-7, with 9 bases lining up with TRBD1. Germline trimming cut 2 bases from V and 0 bases from J; bases unmatched to any gene: 14. Germline V CDR1 and CDR2: SNHLY, FYNNEI. CDR3 length: 19 amino acids. In DNA form, the CDR3 reads TGTGCCAGCAGTGAAAACTCAGGGGGTGGGGGACAGGGCTCCTACGAGCAGTACTTC. Translating it yields CASSENSGGGGQGSYEQYF.

The chain links TRBV7-6 to TRBJ2-1; no clear D. This CDR3 spans 12 amino acids. V lost 4 bases and J lost 5, with 6 bases in between. CDR1 SGHVS and CDR2 FNYEAQ come from the germline V gene. DNA for the CDR3: TGTGCCAGCAGCTCTAAGCACAATGAGCAGTTCTTC. This encodes CASSSKHNEQFF.

The genes are TRBV5-6 and TRBJ2-1; 10 positions match TRBD2. CDR1 is SGHDT and CDR2 is YYEEEE in the germline V gene. The V and J ends lost 2 bases and 6 bases, in that order; junction bases with no gene match: 11. The CDR3 length is 17 residues. Here the CDR3 reads CASSFPVLAGPTNEQFF. The CDR3 bases are TGTGCCAGCAGCTTCCCGGTACTAGCGGGGCCCACCAATGAGCAGTTCTTC.

The rearrangement uses TRBV7-3 and TRBJ2-5; D might be TRBD2 (6 bases). The length of the CDR3 is 15 residues. Looked up from germline, CDR1 is SGHTA and CDR2 is FQGTGA. V lost 0 bases and J lost 5, with 13 bases in between. CDR3 bases: TGTGCCAGCAGCTTAACGCGGAGGGGTGCGGAGACCCAGTACTTC. Protein product: CASSLTRRGAETQYF.

The gene calls are TRBV7-6 and TRBJ2-1; D call uncertain. This CDR3 is 19 amino acids long. Germline CDR1 and CDR2: SGHVS and FNYEAQ. The V and J ends lost 0 bases and 3 bases respectively, with 21 bases between them. The CDR3 loop is CASSLARNRVYHFYNEQFF. DNA of the CDR3: TGTGCCAGCAGCTTAGCGCGTAACCGGGTCTATCACTTCTACAATGAGCAGTTCTTC.